Following are 27 T cell receptor beta chains from one sample sequenced in a study of PD-1 blockade in classical Hodgkin lymphoma. As for time point: cycle 4 day 1 (C4D1), after less than seven weeks of nivolumab. With no exception, relapse followed autologous stem cell transplantation in all patients, and brentuximab vedotin exposure varied. Generated by immunoSEQ multiplex PCR, the TCRdb table keeps only in-frame clones and is missing some. The repertoire holds 50,000 to 65,000 clones, with around 90% as singletons. The sequences come from peripheral blood mononuclear cells (PBMCs), collected before the fourth cycle of nivolumab. The receptors stem from a human donor with classical Hodgkin lymphoma.

V and J are TRBV5-5 and TRBJ1-3; D is unresolved. Per the germline V gene, CDR1 is SGHKS and CDR2 is YYEKEE (reference sequence). V was trimmed by 1 base and J by 0 bases, leaving 11 bases between them. This CDR3 is built from 16 residues. CDR3 nucleotides: TGTGCCAGCAGCTTGAGTCCAGTGGACTCTGGAAACACCATATATTTT. Its translation is CASSLSPVDSGNTIYF.

The chain links TRBV19 to TRBJ2-1, with 9 positions matching TRBD1. The germline V gene has CDR1 LNHDA and CDR2 SQIVND (reference sequence). The CDR3 consists of 15 residues. The J segment lost 6 bases and the V segment lost 4 bases, leaving 7 bases of the junction unmatched. The CDR3 sequence is CASSTSGQGFNEQFF. For the CDR3, the DNA is TGTGCCAGTAGTACCTCGGGACAGGGTTTCAATGAGCAGTTCTTC.

The chain links TRBV6-5 to TRBJ2-7; D not resolved. The CDR3 has 15 amino acids. Germline CDR1 MNHEY, CDR2 SVGAGI. The V gene lost 0 bases and the J gene lost 0 bases, with 9 bases spanning the gap. The CDR3 spells CASSYSLVTSYEQYF. The CDR3 DNA is TGTGCCAGCAGTTACTCGCTGGTAACCTCCTACGAGCAGTACTTC.

The chain carries TRBV30 and TRBJ2-1, with D hard to call. Trimming removed 2 bases from V and 0 bases from J, with 17 bases in between. This CDR3 has 17 amino acids. Germline V gene lookup returns CDR1 GTSNPN and CDR2 SVGIG (reference sequence). DNA of the CDR3: TGTGCCTGGAGTACCCGCTCTCTGGCGCTCTCCTACAATGAGCAGTTCTTC. The encoded protein is CAWSTRSLALSYNEQFF.

The chain joins TRBV5-1 to TRBJ2-7, with 12 bases matching TRBD1. Per the germline V gene, CDR1 is SGHRS and CDR2 is YFSETQ. The J segment lost 10 bases and the V segment lost 4 bases, leaving 15 bases of the junction unmatched. The CDR3 spans 16 residues. CDR3 nucleotide sequence: TGCGCCAGCAGCAGTGGGACAGGGGGCTCCCTTGGGGGACAGTACTTC. Its translation: CASSSGTGGSLGGQYF.

The chain has TRBV7-9 and TRBJ1-1; unclear D gene. Germline CDR1 SEHNR, CDR2 FQNEAQ (reference sequence). CDR3 length equals 13 residues. V was cut by 4 bases and J by 4 bases, with 10 bases left in between. CDR3 sequence (DNA): TGTGCCAGCAGCTCAAAACATACCACTGAAGCTTTCTTT. Its translation is CASSSKHTTEAFF.

This chain connects TRBV30 to TRBJ1-2; D gene ambiguous. Germline V gene lookup returns CDR1 GTSNPN and CDR2 SVGIG (reference sequence). With 6 bases removed from V and 4 bases from J, the gap between germline ends came to 15 bases. The CDR3 covers 13 residues. The CDR3 is CACPYTSLYGYTF. The CDR3 nucleotides read TGTGCCTGCCCTTACACAAGCCTCTATGGCTACACCTTC.

The CDR3 sequence is CASSRGTGDISSYNEQFF. The CDR3 coding sequence is TGTGCCAGTAGTCGAGGGACAGGGGACATTAGCTCCTACAATGAGCAGTTCTTC. This rearrangement joins TRBV19 to TRBJ2-1; TRBD1 matches 10 bases. The V gene's germline CDR1 is LNHDA and CDR2 SQIVND (reference sequence). The CDR3 consists of 18 residues. With 5 bases clipped from V and 0 bases from J, the junction kept 10 bases outside the gene matches.

Only one count was recorded for this clone. Other DNA sequences in this specimen translate into the identical CDR3. The J gene is TRBJ1-5, the V gene TRBV19; no clear D. The CDR3 runs 12 residues. Germline values: CDR1 LNHDA, CDR2 SQIVND (reference sequence). The V end was cut by 1 base, the J end by 7 bases, with 5 bases between. CDR3 DNA sequence: TGTGCCAGTAGTATAGTGAACCAGCCCCAGCATTTT. It codes for CASSIVNQPQHF.

This chain uses TRBV13 with TRBJ1-1, with no clear D. This CDR3 comprises 13 residues. In germline, CDR1 is PRHDT, CDR2 FYEKMQ (reference sequence). V lost 2 bases and J lost 3, with 7 bases in between. The CDR3 reads CASSLKQHTEAFF. The CDR3 nucleotides are TGTGCCAGCAGCTTAAAACAACACACTGAAGCTTTCTTT.

The gene calls are TRBV7-9 and TRBJ1-1, with D unresolved. Germline-derived CDR1 and CDR2 are SEHNR and FQNEAQ (reference sequence). V was pared by 5 bases and J by 5 bases, with 18 bases between. This CDR3 region has 15 residues. For the CDR3, the DNA is TGTGCCAGCAGCCTAACCGGGGAGGTGGAGACTGAAGCTTTCTTT. Translation gives CASSLTGEVETEAFF.

The chain uses TRBV7-2 and TRBJ2-7, with D hard to call. Germline V gene data show CDR1 as SGHTA and CDR2 as FQGNSA. With 5 bases removed from V and 2 bases from J, the gap between germline ends came to 7 bases. The CDR3 has 12 amino acids. CDR3 bases: TGTGCCAGCAGCCCGGGCCCCTACGAGCAGTACTTC. Translated: CASSPGPYEQYF.

This clone was detected once. The V call is TRBV9, the J call TRBJ2-2; 10 nucleotides match TRBD2. Germline CDR1 SGDLS, CDR2 YYNGEE. CDR3 size: 16 residues. V gave up 0 bases and J gave up 11 bases; unmatched junction bases: 10. In DNA form, the CDR3 reads TGTGCCAGCAGCGTAGGTAGCGGGGGGCCCCCGTTTGAGCTGTTTTTT. It is translated as CASSVGSGGPPFELFF. The full variable domain, rest sourced from reference TRBV9 and TRBJ2-2, is DSGVTQTPKHLITATGQRVTLRCSPRSGDLSVYWYQQSLDQGLQFLIQYYNGEERAKGNILERFSAQQFPDLHSELNLSSLELGDSALYFCASSVGSGGPPFELFFGEGSRLTVL.

The chain employs TRBV11-2 and TRBJ2-1; weak D call: TRBD2 (5 bases). V was clipped by 2 bases and J by 1 base, with 15 bases between them. CDR1 is SGHAT and CDR2 is FQNNGV in the germline V gene. The CDR3 sequence is 17 residues long. CDR3 nucleotide sequence: TGTGCCAGCAGCTTACGTTTGGAGGCGCTGTCCTACAATGAGCAGTTCTTC. Its protein is CASSLRLEALSYNEQFF.

The V call is TRBV10-1, the J call TRBJ2-7; no clear D. Trimming left V 3 bases short and J 2 bases short, with 8 bases between. CDR3 size: 13 residues. Germline CDR1 reads WNHNN; CDR2 reads SYGVQD (reference sequence). The CDR3 DNA sequence: TGCGCCAGCAGTGATCGTGGGGCCTACGAGCAGTACTTC. Protein product: CASSDRGAYEQYF.

V usage is TRBV10-3 and J usage is TRBJ2-7; possibly TRBD2 for D (6 bases). The CDR3 spans 14 residues. CDR1 and CDR2 from the germline V gene are ENHRY and SYGVKD. V was cut by 6 bases and J by 4 bases, with 16 bases left in between. In nucleotides, the CDR3 is TGTGCCATCAGCCTGGCCGGGGGAGCGTACGAGCAGTACTTC. It codes for CAISLAGGAYEQYF.

The gene calls are TRBV11-2 and TRBJ2-7, with D possibly matching TRBD2 (5 bases). V was pared by 6 bases and J by 6 bases, with 12 bases between. Germline V CDR1 and CDR2: SGHAT, FQNNGV. The CDR3 is made up of 12 amino acids. The CDR3 loop is CASSSGLSEQYF. The DNA of the CDR3 is TGTGCCAGCAGTTCAGGACTCTCCGAGCAGTACTTC.

This sequence joins TRBV7-3 and TRBJ1-6; unclear D gene. From germline, CDR1 is SGHTA and CDR2 FQGTGA. The V gene lost 2 bases and the J gene lost 10 bases, with 9 bases spanning the gap. This CDR3 contains 13 residues. CDR3 nucleotides: TGTGCCAGCAGCTTATCCTGGACCTCACCCCTCCACTTT. The encoded protein is CASSLSWTSPLHF.

This sequence joins TRBV27 and TRBJ2-7; TRBD1 is a possible D gene (6 bases). Trimming shortened V by 8 bases and J by 3 bases, and 17 bases separated the two germline ends. This CDR3 has 14 residues. CDR1 and CDR2 (germline): MNHEY, SMNVEV (reference sequence). The CDR3 bases are TGTGCCAGCCTCCAACTTGGGGGCCACTACGAGCAGTACTTC. This translates into CASLQLGGHYEQYF.

The chain uses TRBV11-2 and TRBJ2-7; 7 nucleotides match TRBD2. CDR1 is SGHAT and CDR2 is FQNNGV in the germline V gene. V trimming: 1 base; J trimming: 3 bases; junction bases outside the gene matches: 12. CDR3 size: 17 residues. The CDR3 region has the DNA TGTGCCAGCAGCTTAGGCCTAGCGGAGGTCTACGGCTACGAGCAGTACTTC. Residues: CASSLGLAEVYGYEQYF.

The J gene is TRBJ2-6, the V gene TRBV15; D ambiguous. The CDR3 has 15 residues. Trimming took 0 bases from V and 1 from J, leaving 4 bases between them. Germline CDR1 reads LNHNV; CDR2 reads YYDKDF (reference sequence). The CDR3 DNA follows: TGTGCCACCAGCAGAGATCGATCTGGGGCCAACGTCCTGACTTTC. Protein: CATSRDRSGANVLTF.

The V call is TRBV11-2, the J call TRBJ1-5, with 12 positions matching TRBD1. Unmatched junction bases numbered 2, after V lost 4 bases and J lost 7 bases. This CDR3 region has 14 residues. Germline-derived CDR1 and CDR2 are SGHAT and FQNNGV. Here the CDR3 reads CASSWDRGQQPQHF. Here the CDR3 DNA reads TGTGCCAGCAGCTGGGACAGGGGGCAGCAGCCCCAGCATTTT.

The chain uses TRBV6-5 and TRBJ1-2; no reliable D call. CDR1 and CDR2 from the germline V gene are MNHEY and SVGAGI. With 5 bases removed from V and 4 bases from J, the gap between germline ends came to 11 bases. The CDR3 is 13 amino acids. The CDR3: CASSALDIYGYTF. CDR3 nucleotide sequence: TGTGCCAGCAGTGCACTAGACATCTATGGCTACACCTTC.

V and J are TRBV5-5 and TRBJ1-2, with TRBD1 as a possible D gene (5 bases). Trimming took off 5 bases at V and 5 bases at J, with 19 bases between the two ends. The CDR3 is made up of 15 amino acids. Looked up from germline, CDR1 is SGHKS and CDR2 is YYEKEE (reference sequence). The CDR3 protein is CASSLGDGRQYGYTF. DNA of the CDR3: TGTGCCAGCAGTCTTGGAGATGGGAGACAGTATGGCTACACCTTC.

The genes are TRBV28 and TRBJ1-1; maybe TRBD1 (5 bases). The V and J ends lost 4 bases and 8 bases respectively, with 11 bases between them. Germline V CDR1 and CDR2: MDHEN, SYDVKM. There are 12 residues in the CDR3. The CDR3 protein is CASSWGETEAFF. CDR3 in DNA: TGTGCCAGCAGTTGGGGGGAAACCGAAGCTTTCTTT.

The gene calls are TRBV11-2 and TRBJ2-5; D possibly uses TRBD1 or TRBD2 (6 bases each). V gave up 1 base and J gave up 4 bases, with 19 bases separating them. Germline CDR1 reads SGHAT; CDR2 reads FQNNGV. There are 17 residues in the CDR3. The CDR3: CASSLGPSLGGTETQYF. CDR3 nucleotide sequence: TGTGCCAGCAGCTTAGGTCCTTCTTTGGGGGGCACAGAGACCCAGTACTTC.

The chain couples TRBV30 to TRBJ1-3, with D unresolved. Germline assignment: CDR1 GTSNPN and CDR2 SVGIG (reference sequence). CDR3 length equals 13 residues. V shed 2 bases and J shed 1 base, with 6 bases lying between them. The CDR3 sequence is CAWSSGSGNTIYF. In DNA form, the CDR3 reads TGTGCCTGGAGTAGCGGATCTGGAAACACCATATATTTT.